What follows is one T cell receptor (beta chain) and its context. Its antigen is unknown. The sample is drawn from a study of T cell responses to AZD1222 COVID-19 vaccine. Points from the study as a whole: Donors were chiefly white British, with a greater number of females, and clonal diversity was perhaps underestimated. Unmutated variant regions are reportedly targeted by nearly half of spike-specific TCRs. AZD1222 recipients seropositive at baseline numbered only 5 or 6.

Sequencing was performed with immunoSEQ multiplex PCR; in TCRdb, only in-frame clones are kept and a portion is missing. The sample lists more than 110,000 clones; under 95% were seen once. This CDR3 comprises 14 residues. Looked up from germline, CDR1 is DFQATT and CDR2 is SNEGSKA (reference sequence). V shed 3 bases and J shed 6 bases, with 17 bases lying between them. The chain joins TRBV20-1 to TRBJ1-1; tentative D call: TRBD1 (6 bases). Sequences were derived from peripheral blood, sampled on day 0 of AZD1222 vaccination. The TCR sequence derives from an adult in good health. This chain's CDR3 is CSASNRVPGAEAFF. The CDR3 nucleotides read TGCAGTGCTAGTAATAGGGTGCCAGGGGCTGAAGCTTTCTTT.